This T cell receptor (beta chain) was recorded in a study of blood T cell repertoires in COVID-19 (dated by TCRdb to the early 2020s). Regarding the study in general: Samples from collaborators originated in the United States, Italy and Spain and spanned both the acute and convalescent phases of COVID-19. The material from the prospective study consisted of cDNA or gDNA derived from T cells, B-cell-depleted T cells, or PBMCs. The samples were drawn from the first 160 participants of the ongoing ImmuneRACE study and from 1,200 or so subjects provided by 6 global collaborators. HLA class I and class II types, where available, came from metadata supplied by the sample provider rather than from assay-based typing. The repertoires were released in a freely available public database meant as a resource for research on the immune response to SARS-CoV-2. The sample metadata nearly always contained a de-identified subject ID, COVID-19 status, age in years and sex. Subjects who had been exposed to COVID-19, were actively infected with it, or had recovered from it provided the deeply sampled blood TCRbeta repertoires that made up the dataset. Study-level results and caveats: How much clinical and demographic metadata was included differed by source and by participant, and the metadata was provided uncurated.

About this clone itself: The antigen this receptor binds is unknown. One base away there is no much larger clone; base qualities are not given.

TCRbeta CDR3 regions were amplified from genomic DNA by means of the immunoSEQ Assay, a bias-controlled multiplex PCR. Per the original workflow: The number of nucleated cells in each sample was estimated by amplification of reference gene primers within the assay. Sequence reads were collapsed and filtered to measure the absolute abundance of every unique TCRbeta CDR3 rearrangement. For each sample, productive Simpson clonality was calculated as the square root of Simpson's diversity index over productive rearrangements. Entries here come from immuneACCESS through TCRdb and include only in-frame sequences with V and J called. Some clones fail to appear in such tables; in the studies checked, an unresolved V gene covers under half of the shortfall, and the cause of the remainder is unknown. V and J calls and clone size are as listed in that table; D and trimming were resolved from the DNA. In all, the sample holds approximately 130,000 clones, and about 87% of those were seen once. Together, the top ten hold about 2.5% of the sample.

The germline V gene encodes CDR1 SGHDT and CDR2 YYEEEE. For this chain, trimming is 0 bases at the V end and 4 bases at the J end, and the number of junction bases without a gene match is 12. From its cysteine to its phenylalanine, the CDR3 spans 18 amino acids. The sequence is cut down to CDR3 DNA, 54 bases in frame from base 1. Collaborating institutions collected whole blood in K2EDTA tubes following their own protocols. For TCRbeta analysis, collaborators shipped samples in one of three forms: frozen whole blood, isolated PBMCs, or DNA extracted from either of those sample types. Sequencing used peripheral blood. The chain joins TRBV5-6 to TRBJ1-1; 10 of the junction bases match TRBD1. This sequence was found in a man aged 45-65 years with active COVID-19. The DNA is TGTGCCAGCAGCTTGGCACTAGACAGGGGGCTGTTGGGCACTGAAGCTTTCTTT. Its amino acids are CASSLALDRGLLGTEAFF.